This T cell receptor beta chain came from a study of blood T cell repertoires in COVID-19. Study-wide context: COVID-19 samples collected from the United States, Italy and Spain covered acute and convalescent phases. In each case, the material was cDNA or gDNA derived from T cells, B-cell-depleted T cells, or PBMCs.

Participants were aged about 18 to 100 years from around 25 US areas. Participants had their cohort set by participant-reported clinical history. Trimming cost V 6 bases and J 5 bases, with 14 bases left between them. This CDR3 comprises 14 residues. Per the germline V gene, CDR1 is LNHDA and CDR2 is SQIVND (reference sequence). This clone was counted a few times. Assay used: immunoSEQ multiplex PCR; TCRdb lists only in-frame clones, some missing. The profile shows 200,000 to 250,000 clones, approximately 80% of them singletons. Sequencing was done on a sample of PBMCs or T cells enriched from blood (not recorded which). The V call is TRBV19, the J call TRBJ1-5; perhaps TRBD1 as D (6 bases). This receptor was taken from a woman between 35 and 50 years old with acute COVID-19. The CDR3 DNA reads as TGTGCCAGTAGCCTCACAGGGAGGGATCAGCCCCAGCATTTT. It specifies CASSLTGRDQPQHF.